The clone carrying this T cell receptor (beta chain) has more than one count but fewer than ten. The antigen is undetermined. The TCR beta libraries were generated through quantitative 5'-RACE incorporating molecular barcodes. TCRdb recomputed calls from the 5' RACE reads with MiXCR, one row per CDR3 protein. The sample shows hundreds of thousands of distinct CDR3 sequences, 15% to 20% of them seen only once. The length of the CDR3 is 14 residues. Trimming took 3 bases from V and 3 from J, leaving 9 bases between them. In germline, CDR1 is ENHRY, CDR2 SYGVKD. The entry originates in a study of CD8 T cells in ankylosing spondylitis. Study-wide points: Reported data indicate significant enrichment of disease-linked clones within matched ankylosing spondylitis synovial fluid. Before this, some motif variants had been reported in reactive arthritis synovial fluid and blood. Blood of patients with ankylosing spondylitis appeared to be characterized by a TCR beta motif of about eight highly homologous variants.

This clonotype was sampled from a male donor with ankylosing spondylitis. Sequencing was performed on blood, either unsorted or a sorted T cell fraction (not recorded which). The rearrangement links TRBV10-3 to TRBJ1-5; D call uncertain. CDR3 DNA sequence: TGTGCCATCAGTGAAACACAGTACAATCAGCCCCAGCATTTT. Amino acid sequence: CAISETQYNQPQHF.